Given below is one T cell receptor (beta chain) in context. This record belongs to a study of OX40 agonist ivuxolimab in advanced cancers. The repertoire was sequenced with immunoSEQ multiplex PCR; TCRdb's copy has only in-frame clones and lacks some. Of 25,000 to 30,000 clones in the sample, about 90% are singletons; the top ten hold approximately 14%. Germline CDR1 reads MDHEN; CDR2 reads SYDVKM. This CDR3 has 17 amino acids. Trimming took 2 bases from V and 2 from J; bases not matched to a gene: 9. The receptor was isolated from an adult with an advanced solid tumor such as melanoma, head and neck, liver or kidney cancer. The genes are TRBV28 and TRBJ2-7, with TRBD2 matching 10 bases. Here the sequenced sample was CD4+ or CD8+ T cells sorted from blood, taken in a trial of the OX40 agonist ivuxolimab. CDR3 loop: CASSLPESGTSAYEQYF. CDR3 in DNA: TGTGCCAGCAGTTTACCGGAATCTGGGACTAGCGCCTACGAGCAGTACTTC.